Shown below are 20 T cell receptor beta chains from a single sample sequenced in a study of cytomegalovirus exposure and HLA in healthy donors (dated by TCRdb to about 2017). Libraries were prepared through the immunoSEQ multiplex PCR assay. The multiplex PCR relied on a mix of 60 forward primers for TCR Vbeta segments and 13 reverse primers for TCR Jbeta segments. The clones in this table, taken by TCRdb from immuneACCESS, are in-frame only. Not every clone is retained; where verified, under half of the shortfall comes from an unresolved V gene, and the cause of the rest is unknown. Here the sample has tens of thousands of clones; over 70% occur a single time. The leading ten clones occupy 7% to 7.5% of the sample. The specimen sequenced was PBMCs. The receptors stem from a woman between 35 and 50 years old in good health and CMV-seronegative.

The chain employs TRBV2 and TRBJ2-3; no reliable D call. Per germline, CDR1 SNHLY and CDR2 FYNNEI. Trimming stripped 3 bases from V and 2 bases from J, with 9 bases between. The CDR3 is 14 amino acids. The CDR3 bases are TGTGCCAGCAGTGACTCGCTACCCACAGATACGCAGTATTTT. Its protein product is CASSDSLPTDTQYF. The full variable domain, completed using reference TRBV2 and TRBJ2-3, is EPEVTQTPSHQVTQMGQEVILRCVPISNHLYFYWYRQILGQKVEFLVSFYNNEISEKSEIFDDQFSVERPDGSNFTLKIRSTKLEDSAMYFCASSDSLPTDTQYFGPGTRLTVL.

Note on this clone: At one end, the junction sequence differs from germline, possibly due to a read error. Other DNA sequences within the sample encode an identical CDR3. The chain is built from TRBV7-3 and TRBJ2-1; TRBD1 is a possible D gene (5 bases). This CDR3 is built from 16 residues. Germline-derived CDR1 and CDR2 are SGHTA and FQGTGA. DNA for the CDR3: TGTGCTAGCAGCCTAACCGCTGTAACAGGAGACAATGAGCAGTTCTTC. Its translation is CASSLTAVTGDNEQFF.

The chain links TRBV6-5 to TRBJ1-1; D may be TRBD1 (5 bases). V lost 4 bases and J 7 bases, leaving 19 bases between the germline ends. Germline assignment: CDR1 MNHEY and CDR2 SVGAGI. The CDR3 length is 15 residues. The CDR3 bases are TGTGCCAGCAGTTCCCCCGGGACTTACAAATTTGAAGCTTTCTTT. Its protein product is CASSSPGTYKFEAFF.

This clone was picked up a small number of times. The CDR3 nucleotides read TGCGCCAGCAGCCCGGGACAGGGAAAGTGGACAGATACGCAGTATTTT. This encodes CASSPGQGKWTDTQYF. The J gene is TRBJ2-3, the V gene TRBV4-3; TRBD1 aligns across 9 bases. CDR1 is LGHNA and CDR2 is YSLEER in the germline V gene. Trimming removed 4 bases from V and 3 bases from J; junction bases left unmatched: 8. The CDR3 extends over 16 amino acids.

The rearrangement joins TRBV2 to TRBJ2-5; 9 bases align to TRBD1. This CDR3 is built from 13 residues. From germline, CDR1 is SNHLY and CDR2 FYNNEI. J gave up 4 bases and V 7 bases, and 4 bases lay outside the gene matches. The CDR3 spells CASKGQGPETQYF. CDR3 DNA: TGTGCCAGCAAGGGACAGGGCCCAGAGACCCAGTACTTC.

The rearrangement joins TRBV6-4 to TRBJ2-2, with 8 bases identical to TRBD2. Germline V lookup: CDR1 MRHNA, CDR2 SNTAGT. V dropped 4 bases and J dropped 6; count of bases not matched to a gene: 1. The CDR3 has 13 residues. This chain's CDR3 is CASSAGGPGELFF. The CDR3 nucleotides read TGTGCCAGCAGTGCGGGAGGGCCCGGGGAGCTGTTTTTT.

J is TRBJ1-1 and V is TRBV30, with a possible D match to TRBD1 (5 bases). The CDR3 is made up of 16 amino acids. Trimming took off 3 bases at V and 1 base at J, with 18 bases between the two ends. CDR1 and CDR2 (germline): GTSNPN, SVGIG (reference sequence). The CDR3 bases are TGTGCCTGGAGAAAGGGGCAGGGAAACGCGAACACTGAAGCTTTCTTT. Translated: CAWRKGQGNANTEAFF.

The chain is built from TRBV18 and TRBJ2-5; D gene ambiguous. The ends were cut back, 3 bases at V and 5 bases at J, with 7 bases in the middle. This CDR3 comprises 12 residues. CDR1 and CDR2 from the germline V gene are KGHSH and LQKENI. The CDR3 protein is CASSPLDETQYF. The DNA of the CDR3 is TGTGCCAGCTCACCTCTAGACGAGACCCAGTACTTC.

The chain employs TRBV7-8 and TRBJ2-5; 8 positions match TRBD2. J gave up 3 bases and V 4 bases, and 13 bases lay outside the gene matches. Germline CDR1 SGHVS, CDR2 FQNEAQ. This CDR3 has 17 amino acids. Here the CDR3 reads CASSYRVAGGRKETQYF. The CDR3 DNA reads as TGTGCCAGCAGCTATAGGGTGGCGGGGGGACGCAAAGAGACCCAGTACTTC. Full variable domain (outside the CDR3, taken from reference TRBV7-8 and TRBJ2-5): GAGVSQSPRYKVAKRGQDVALRCDPISGHVSLFWYQQALGQGPEFLTYFQNEAQLDKSGLPSDRFFAERPEGSVSTLKIQRTQQEDSAVYLCASSYRVAGGRKETQYFGPGTRLLVL.

This chain links TRBV30 with TRBJ2-1; a possible D gene is TRBD1 (6 bases). The V gene lost 0 bases and the J gene lost 8 bases, with 17 bases spanning the gap. Germline CDR1 is GTSNPN and CDR2 is SVGIG (reference sequence). The CDR3 spans 15 residues. The DNA of the CDR3 is TGTGCCTGGAGTGTACCGGGCAGGGGCGGCGATGAGCAGTTCTTC. This sequence encodes CAWSVPGRGGDEQFF.

This clone was seen a few times. The chain links TRBV25-1 to TRBJ2-1; TRBD2 aligns across 8 bases. This CDR3 has 12 amino acids. V trimming: 10 bases; J trimming: 7 bases; junction bases outside the gene matches: 6. CDR1 is MGHDK, CDR2 SYGVNS, per germline. The CDR3 sequence: CATGTRVNEQFF. For the CDR3, the DNA is TGTGCCACCGGGACTAGAGTTAATGAGCAGTTCTTC.

This clone has more than one count but fewer than ten. V gene TRBV28 combines with J gene TRBJ2-3; TRBD2 agrees at 10 bases. Germline assignment: CDR1 MDHEN and CDR2 SYDVKM. The CDR3 length is 16 residues. V was pared by 2 bases and J by 1 base, with 3 bases of the junction left unmatched. CDR3 nucleotides: TGTGCCAGCAGTTTACTAGCGGGGGCGGGCACAGATACGCAGTATTTT. Its translation: CASSLLAGAGTDTQYF.

This clone was detected only once. This rearrangement joins TRBV25-1 to TRBJ2-1; tentatively, D is TRBD2 (5 bases). The CDR3 loop spans 16 amino acids. V lost 1 base and J 4 bases, leaving 14 bases between the germline ends. Germline assignment: CDR1 MGHDK and CDR2 SYGVNS. The CDR3 sequence is CASSELGRELYNEQFF. CDR3 DNA: TGTGCCAGCAGTGAATTGGGGAGAGAACTGTACAATGAGCAGTTCTTC.

Here the CDR3 DNA reads TGCGCCAGCAGCCAGGGAGCAACCTATAATTCACCCCTCCACTTT. It translates to CASSQGATYNSPLHF. The J gene is TRBJ1-6, the V gene TRBV4-3; D uncertain. This CDR3 has 15 amino acids. Germline V gene data show CDR1 as LGHNA and CDR2 as YSLEER. Trimming removed 3 bases from V and 2 bases from J, with 8 bases in between.

The gene calls are TRBV9 and TRBJ2-1; D gene unclear. The germline V gene has CDR1 SGDLS and CDR2 YYNGEE. This CDR3 spans 14 amino acids. Trimming shortened V by 0 bases and J by 5 bases, and 9 bases separated the two germline ends. DNA of the CDR3: TGTGCCAGCAGCGTAGCTACGGGTCACAATGAGCAGTTCTTC. Its protein product is CASSVATGHNEQFF.

V and J are TRBV11-3 and TRBJ2-1; TRBD1 matches 8 bases. Germline V gene data show CDR1 as SGHNT and CDR2 as YENEEA. J lost 3 bases, V lost 5 bases, and 12 bases had no gene match. The CDR3 has 17 residues. The CDR3 DNA reads as TGTGCCAGCAGCAACACCTTTCAAGACAGGGGCTACAATGAGCAGTTCTTC. Translation: CASSNTFQDRGYNEQFF.

CDR3 loop: CASSRDIALEPLTGELFF. The CDR3 DNA reads as TGCGCCAGCAGCAGGGACATCGCCCTTGAACCACTCACCGGGGAGCTGTTTTTT. This rearrangement joins TRBV5-1 to TRBJ2-2; possible D gene TRBD1, 6 bases. Trimming took 4 bases from V and 4 from J, leaving 23 bases between them. In germline, CDR1 is SGHRS, CDR2 YFSETQ. The CDR3 contains 18 residues.

This rearrangement joins TRBV12-5 to TRBJ2-7; perhaps TRBD1 as D (6 bases). The germline V gene has CDR1 LGHNT and CDR2 FRNRAP. This CDR3 region has 11 residues. Trimming stripped 7 bases from V and 2 bases from J, with 6 bases between. Here the CDR3 DNA reads TGTGCTAGTGCAGGGGCCTACGAGCAGTACTTC. Amino acid sequence: CASAGAYEQYF.

This clone is a singleton in its sample. V and J are TRBV19 and TRBJ1-5; D not resolved. V lost 6 bases to trimming and J lost 4 bases, with 10 bases between them. Per germline, CDR1 LNHDA and CDR2 SQIVND (reference sequence). This CDR3 is 13 amino acids long. The chain's CDR3 is CASSTGLNQPQHF. The DNA for the CDR3 is TGTGCCAGTAGCACCGGACTTAATCAGCCCCAGCATTTT. Drawing the rest from reference TRBV19 and TRBJ1-5, the complete variable domain is DGGITQSPKYLFRKEGQNVTLSCEQNLNHDAMYWYRQDPGQGLRLIYYSQIVNDFQKGDIAEGYSVSREKKESFPLTVTSAQKNPTAFYLCASSTGLNQPQHFGDGTRLSIL.

Only one count was recorded for this clone. This sequence joins TRBV4-3 and TRBJ2-7, with 9 bases that match TRBD1. There are 17 residues in the CDR3. From germline, CDR1 is LGHNA and CDR2 YSLEER. V lost 4 bases to trimming and J lost 1 base; unmatched junction nucleotides: 11. In nucleotides, the CDR3 is TGCGCCAGCAGCCGACACGCGGGACAGGGTACTTCCTACGAGCAGTACTTC. This sequence encodes CASSRHAGQGTSYEQYF.